Presented here are 28 T cell receptor beta chains from one specimen sequenced in a study of T cell clonality in common variable immunodeficiency. Measured with immunoSEQ multiplex PCR; TCRdb has only the in-frame clones, and not every one. Singletons are absent from the sample, which has about 52,000 clones. The material sequenced was peripheral blood mononuclear cells. These receptor sequences come from a person aged 18 to 70 in good health.

This clone was seen ten or more times. The missing CDR3 end, 3 residues past where the read stops, is filled in from the germline J gene. The chain recombines TRBV5-1 with TRBJ1-2; 9 bases align to TRBD1. The CDR3 is 14 residues long. After removal of 4 bases from V and 5 bases from J, the junction contained 6 bases not matched to a gene. The germline gives CDR1 SGHRS, CDR2 YFSETQ. Partial CDR3 DNA: TGCGCCAGCAGCGAGGAGGACAGGGGTTATGGC. Translating gives CASSEEDRGYG. In full, the CDR3 reads CASSEEDRGYGYTF.

Many counts were recorded for this clone. The sequenced part of the CDR3 DNA is TGTGCCAGCACCTACACCTCTAGGGATACG. This sequence encodes CASTYTSRDT. The whole CDR3 protein reads CASTYTSRDTQYF. The chain combines TRBV6-2 or TRBV6-3 with TRBJ2-3, with D unresolved. The observed sequence ends 3 residues before the CDR3 terminus, with the missing tail filled in from the germline J gene. Trimming took off 7 bases at V and 6 bases at J, with 14 bases between the two ends. The CDR3 is made up of 13 amino acids. Germline CDR1 is MNHEY and CDR2 is SVGEGT.

This clone appeared many times. The read comes to an end 3 residues before the CDR3 does, leaving the germline J gene to fill in the end. V usage is TRBV15 and J usage is TRBJ2-7; 8 nucleotides align to TRBD2. Trimming removed 6 bases from V and 5 bases from J; junction bases left unmatched: 9. The CDR3 spans 14 residues. In germline, CDR1 is LNHNV, CDR2 YYDKDF (reference sequence). The CDR3 reads CATRTGGGRDEQYF. CDR3 DNA, as far as it was read: TGTGCCACCAGAACCGGCGGGGGGCGGGACGAG.

This clone was picked up many times. The read gets to within 3 residues of the CDR3 end, and the germline J gene fills in the rest. The rearrangement links TRBV5-1 to TRBJ2-1, with 7 nucleotides matching TRBD2. The J segment lost 5 bases and the V segment lost 4 bases, leaving 6 bases of the junction unmatched. Germline CDR1 and CDR2: SGHRS and YFSETQ. The CDR3 length is 14 residues. The covered CDR3 bases are TGCGCCAGCAGCCGACTAGCATACGACAATGAG. Protein: CASSRLAYDNE. The entire CDR3 protein is CASSRLAYDNEQFF.

This clone was observed a few times. The observed sequence ends 3 residues before the CDR3 terminus, with the missing tail filled in from the germline J gene. The chain uses TRBV5-6 and TRBJ1-2; TRBD1 matches at 7 bases. CDR1 and CDR2 from the germline V gene are SGHDT and YYEEEE. Unmatched junction bases numbered 5, after V lost 4 bases and J lost 2 bases. The CDR3 has 14 residues. CDR3 sequence reads: CASSPGQLNYGYTF. The CDR3 DNA, read in part, is TGTGCCAGCAGCCCGGGACAGTTGAACTATGGC.

This clone was found many times. An end of the junction does not agree with germline; a read error may underlie this. The read ends 3 residues before the CDR3 terminus; that terminus is restored from the germline J gene. V usage is TRBV18 and J usage is TRBJ1-1, with 7 bases that match TRBD1. The germline gives CDR1 KGHSH, CDR2 LQKENI. The length of the CDR3 is 14 residues. This CDR3 is CASAPGQRNTEAFF. CDR3 DNA, as far as it was read: TGTGCCAGCGCACCGGGACAGAGGAACACTGAA.

This clone was seen at least ten times. The read finishes 3 residues shy of the CDR3 end, and the germline J gene is used to complete it. The chain combines TRBV5-4 with TRBJ2-1; 7 bases map to TRBD2. CDR1 is SGHNT and CDR2 is YYREEE in the germline V gene (reference sequence). V lost 9 bases, J lost 9 bases, and 18 bases stayed unmatched. The CDR3 consists of 15 residues. The CDR3 DNA, read in part, is TGTGCCACCAGAGGGATCGGGACTAACCCCGGTGAG. Encoded protein: CATRGIGTNPGE. The whole CDR3 sequence reads CATRGIGTNPGEQFF. The full variable domain, completed using reference TRBV5-4 and TRBJ2-1, is ETGVTQSPTHLIKTRGQQVTLRCSSQSGHNTVSWYQQALGQGPQFIFQYYREEENGRGNFPPRFSGLQFPNYSSELNVNALELDDSALYLCATRGIGTNPGEQFFGPGTRLTVL.

Worth noting for this clone: The read is 3 residues too short to cover the CDR3 end, so that end is filled in from the germline J gene. The sample contains more than one DNA sequence encoding this CDR3. J is TRBJ1-3 and V is TRBV7-9; TRBD1 matches 10 bases. Germline CDR1 reads SEHNR; CDR2 reads FQNEAQ (reference sequence). J lost 4 bases, V lost 6 bases, and 6 bases had no gene match. The length of the CDR3 is 15 residues. The sequenced CDR3 bases are TGTGCCAGCAGTTGGGGACAGGGGTACGGAAACACC. Its translation is CASSWGQGYGNT. The CDR3 as a whole reads CASSWGQGYGNTIYF.

This clone was detected ten times or more. The read comes to an end 3 residues before the CDR3 does, leaving the germline J gene to fill in the end. The genes are TRBV20-1 and TRBJ2-4, with 15 bases lining up with TRBD2. J gave up 0 bases and V 0 bases, and 15 bases lay outside the gene matches. Germline-derived CDR1 and CDR2 are DFQATT and SNEGSKA (reference sequence). The CDR3 has 22 residues. This CDR3 reads CSARDFNRGLAGGTLAKNIQYF. CDR3 bases read: TGCAGTGCTAGAGATTTTAATAGGGGACTAGCGGGAGGCACACTAGCCAAAAACATT.

This clone was detected many times. Sequencing ends 3 residues short of the CDR3 end; the germline J gene provides the rest. The chain recombines TRBV14 with TRBJ2-3; TRBD2 agrees at 8 bases. Germline-derived CDR1 and CDR2 are SGHDN and FVKESK. This CDR3 spans 19 amino acids. The J segment lost 2 bases and the V segment lost 3 bases, leaving 16 bases of the junction unmatched. CDR3 bases read: TGTGCCAGCAGCCATAGAAGGGGCGGGGGGCCCCTTACCACAGATACG. It codes for CASSHRRGGGPLTTDT. The CDR3, in full, reads CASSHRRGGGPLTTDTQYF.

This clone was recorded at least ten times. The read comes to an end 3 residues before the CDR3 does, leaving the germline J gene to fill in the end. The chain has TRBV7-3 and TRBJ2-6; weak D call: TRBD1 (6 bases). Trimming removed 1 base from V and 3 bases from J, with 13 bases in between. Germline CDR1 SGHTA, CDR2 FQGTGA. The CDR3 runs 17 residues. The part of the CDR3 DNA that was read is TGTGCCAGCAGCTTAAATGGACAGATCGGTGGGGCCAACGTC. Its protein product is CASSLNGQIGGANV. The whole CDR3 protein is CASSLNGQIGGANVLTF.

This clone was found a few times. Within the sample, other DNA sequences also encode this same CDR3. The part of the CDR3 DNA that was read is TGTGCCAGCAGCCTCAGGGGAGCTGAA. This gives the protein CASSLRGAE. The CDR3 as a whole reads CASSLRGAEAFF. The rearrangement joins TRBV7-9 to TRBJ1-1; tentatively, D is TRBD1 (6 bases). Read data end 3 residues before the CDR3 end; the end is taken from the germline J gene. Trimming took 5 bases from V and 6 from J, leaving 10 bases between them. The CDR3 length is 12 residues. Germline V gives CDR1 SEHNR, CDR2 FQNEAQ (reference sequence).

This clone was seen a few times. The read gets to within 3 residues of the CDR3 end, and the germline J gene fills in the rest. The genes are TRBV7-8 and TRBJ1-2; D is unclear. Germline assignment: CDR1 SGHVS and CDR2 FQNEAQ. The CDR3 totals 12 residues. The germline V and J ends were trimmed by 2 bases and 6 bases, with 7 bases remaining between them. CDR3 sequence reads: CASSLLLDGYTF. The DNA read from the CDR3 is TGTGCCAGCAGCTTACTTCTCGATGGC.

This clone was counted many times. Read sequence stops 3 residues before the CDR3 end, and the germline J gene provides the missing end. The J gene is TRBJ1-4, the V gene TRBV20-1; D ambiguous. There are 11 residues in the CDR3. Trimming cost V 3 bases and J 8 bases, with 7 bases left between them. Germline V gives CDR1 DFQATT, CDR2 SNEGSKA (reference sequence). The CDR3 loop reads CSASGREKLFF. CDR3 DNA, as far as it was read: TGCAGTGCTAGTGGTCGGGAAAAA.

About this clone: This may come from a read error, since a much larger clone is one base off. The read is 3 residues too short to cover the CDR3 end, so that end is filled in from the germline J gene. The chain carries TRBV7-3 and TRBJ1-4, with 8 bases aligning to TRBD1. The V gene's germline CDR1 is SGHTA and CDR2 FQGTGA. The CDR3 totals 15 residues. The CDR3 region is CASSLSGQGNSPLFF. Partial CDR3 DNA: TGTGCCAGCAGCTTATCAGGACAGGGTAATTCACCA.

This clone was counted at least ten times. The DNA ends 3 residues before the CDR3 does, and the rest of the CDR3 is filled in from the germline J gene. This rearrangement joins TRBV7-8 to TRBJ2-7, with D possibly called TRBD1 or TRBD2 (6 bases each). This CDR3 is 14 amino acids long. The V end was cut by 3 bases, the J end by 3 bases, with 12 bases between. CDR1 SGHVS and CDR2 FQNEAQ come from the germline V gene. CDR3 DNA (partial): TGTGCCAGCAGCTTGCGGGACACCCTCTACGAG. Amino acid sequence: CASSLRDTLYE. The whole CDR3 sequence reads CASSLRDTLYEQYF.

This clone showed up many times. From the germline J gene comes the end of the CDR3, since the read stops 3 residues before it. This chain links TRBV5-1 with TRBJ1-6, with 7 bases fitting TRBD1. Germline V gives CDR1 SGHRS, CDR2 YFSETQ. This CDR3 region has 15 residues. With V trimmed by 0 bases and J by 11 bases, 8 bases remained unmatched. The covered CDR3 bases are TGCGCCAGCAGCTTGGGATCCGGGACAGAAGCACCC. Translation: CASSLGSGTEAP. The complete CDR3 protein is CASSLGSGTEAPLHF.

A few counts support this clone. The read halts 3 residues ahead of the CDR3 end, with the missing end drawn from the germline J gene. The chain links TRBV20-1 to TRBJ1-1, with 7 bases matching TRBD1. The CDR3 totals 12 residues. Per the germline V gene, CDR1 is DFQATT and CDR2 is SNEGSKA (reference sequence). The part of the CDR3 DNA that was read is TGCAGTGCTAGAGACGACAGGGAAACA. Translating gives CSARDDRET. The entire CDR3 is CSARDDRETAFF.

This clone was seen ten or more times. Read data end 3 residues before the CDR3 end; the end is taken from the germline J gene. The rearrangement uses TRBV19 and TRBJ1-6; D is uncertain. This CDR3 is built from 14 residues. V was pared by 7 bases and J by 7 bases, with 14 bases between. Germline assignment: CDR1 LNHDA and CDR2 SQIVND (reference sequence). The CDR3 bases that were read are TGTGCCAGTACCATACCGAACCAGAATTCACCC. It specifies CASTIPNQNSP. The whole CDR3 sequence reads CASTIPNQNSPLHF.

In this sample, this clone turned up many times. The CDR3 is cut off 3 residues early in the read; its end comes from the germline J gene. This chain connects TRBV20-1 to TRBJ1-2; D is possibly TRBD1 (6 bases). There are 16 residues in the CDR3. V was pared by 0 bases and J by 6 bases, with 20 bases between. Germline lookup yields CDR1 DFQATT and CDR2 SNEGSKA (reference sequence). The CDR3 sequence is CSARDQGHPGDNGYTF. Partial CDR3 DNA: TGCAGTGCTAGAGATCAGGGACACCCGGGCGATAATGGC.

Many counts were recorded for this clone. Read sequence stops 3 residues before the CDR3 end, and the germline J gene provides the missing end. This rearrangement joins TRBV5-1 to TRBJ1-2; D gene uncertain. Germline lookup yields CDR1 SGHRS and CDR2 YFSETQ. V lost 0 bases and J lost 7, with 16 bases in between. This CDR3 comprises 15 residues. The CDR3 bases that were read are TGCGCCAGCAGCTTGGTTGGGGAGGACTTGTTTGGC. Protein: CASSLVGEDLFG. The full-length CDR3 reads as CASSLVGEDLFGYTF.

In its sample, this clone was seen many times. The read terminates 3 residues before the CDR3 end, so the remaining end is supplied by the germline J gene. The gene calls are TRBV29-1 and TRBJ2-1; TRBD2 is a possible D gene (5 bases). V dropped 3 bases and J dropped 1 base, with 16 bases sitting between them. This CDR3 is built from 16 residues. Germline CDR1 reads SQVTM; CDR2 reads ANQGSEA. Incomplete CDR3 DNA: TGCAGCGTTGAGTCCTGGCGGGCCCCTTCCTACAATGAG. This gives the protein CSVESWRAPSYNE. The whole CDR3 is CSVESWRAPSYNEQFF.

This clone was counted between two and nine times. The read terminates 3 residues before the CDR3 end, so the remaining end is supplied by the germline J gene. The V gene is TRBV7-6, the J gene TRBJ1-1; no definite D call. The length of the CDR3 is 12 residues. V was cut by 8 bases and J by 1 base, with 8 bases left in between. Germline CDR1 SGHVS, CDR2 FNYEAQ. The CDR3 protein is CASGQENTEAFF. The sequenced part of the CDR3 DNA is TGTGCCAGCGGCCAAGAGAACACTGAA. The full variable domain, its missing parts supplied by reference TRBV7-6 and TRBJ1-1, is GAGVSQSPRYKVTKRGQDVALRCDPISGHVSLYWYRQALGQGPEFLTYFNYEAQQDKSGLPNDRFSAERPEGSISTLTIQRTEQRDSAMYRCASGQENTEAFFGQGTRLTVV.

This clone was counted ten times or more. The CDR3 goes on 3 residues after the read ends, and that part is filled in from the germline J gene. The rearrangement joins TRBV19 to TRBJ2-4; TRBD1 matches 10 bases. CDR1 is LNHDA, CDR2 SQIVND, per germline (reference sequence). V gave up 4 bases and J gave up 3 bases; unmatched junction bases: 6. The CDR3 is made up of 16 amino acids. CDR3 amino acids: CASSTPRTGGKNIQYF. The CDR3 bases that were read are TGTGCCAGTAGTACCCCCCGGACAGGGGGCAAAAACATT.

The sample holds many counts of this clone. With the read ending 3 residues before the CDR3 end, the germline J gene is used to fill in that end. The chain carries TRBV7-8 and TRBJ2-5, with 11 bases fitting TRBD2. The V and J ends lost 2 bases and 5 bases, in that order; junction bases with no gene match: 1. Germline V gene sequence: CDR1 SGHVS, CDR2 FQNEAQ. The CDR3 consists of 14 residues. CDR3 bases read: TGTGCCAGCAGCTTAACTAGCGGGAGCGAGACC. This sequence encodes CASSLTSGSET. In full, the CDR3 reads CASSLTSGSETQYF.

The table lists this clone with many counts. The read comes to an end 3 residues before the CDR3 does, leaving the germline J gene to fill in the end. The V gene is TRBV5-1, the J gene TRBJ1-3; D is undetermined. Germline lookup yields CDR1 SGHRS and CDR2 YFSETQ. The CDR3 has 14 amino acids. The CDR3 DNA, read in part, is TGCGCCAGCAGCCCTTCGGGTCGGTCTAGTGGT. It encodes CASSPSGRSSG. The entire CDR3 is CASSPSGRSSGIYF.

A word on this clone: The CDR3 end is not reached by the read, which stops 3 residues before it; the germline J gene fills it in. The genes are TRBV10-3 and TRBJ2-7, with 7 bases fitting TRBD1. Germline CDR1 ENHRY, CDR2 SYGVKD. Trimming removed 6 bases from V and 3 bases from J; junction bases left unmatched: 5. This CDR3 is 13 amino acids long. The sequenced part of the CDR3 DNA is TGTGCCATCAGCCCGGGACAGAGCTACGAG. Residues: CAISPGQSYE. The whole CDR3 region reads CAISPGQSYEQYF.

This clone was counted many times. Coverage ceases 3 residues before the CDR3 finishes, and the germline J gene fills in the end. This chain connects TRBV30 to TRBJ2-5; TRBD2 matches at 11 bases. Germline V gene lookup returns CDR1 GTSNPN and CDR2 SVGIG (reference sequence). The length of the CDR3 is 15 residues. Unmatched junction bases numbered 9, after V lost 4 bases and J lost 5 bases. The CDR3 bases that were read are TGTGCCTGGACCGTTAGCGGGGGGGCCGGGGAGACC. This encodes CAWTVSGGAGET. The entire CDR3 reads CAWTVSGGAGETQYF.